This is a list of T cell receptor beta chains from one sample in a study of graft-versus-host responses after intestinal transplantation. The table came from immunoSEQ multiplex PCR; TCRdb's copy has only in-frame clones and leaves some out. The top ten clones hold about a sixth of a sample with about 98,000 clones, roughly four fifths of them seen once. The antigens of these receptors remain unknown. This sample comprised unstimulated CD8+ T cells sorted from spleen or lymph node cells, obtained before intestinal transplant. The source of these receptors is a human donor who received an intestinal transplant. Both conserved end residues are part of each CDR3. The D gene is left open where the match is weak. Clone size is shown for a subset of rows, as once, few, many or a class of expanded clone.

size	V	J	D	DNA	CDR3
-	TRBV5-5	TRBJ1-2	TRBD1	TGTGCCAGCAGCTTGTGGGGACAGGGGAGGATATACGGCTACACCTTC	CASSLWGQGRIYGYTF
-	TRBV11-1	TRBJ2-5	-	TGTGCCAGCAGCTTAGATGTAAGCGACGGAGAGACCCAGTACTTC	CASSLDVSDGETQYF
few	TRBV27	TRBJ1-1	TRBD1	TGTGCCAGCAGTGCGACAGGGGTGAACACTGAAGCTTTCTTT	CASSATGVNTEAFF
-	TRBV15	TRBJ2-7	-	TGTGCCACCAGCGACCGGGACTACGAGCAGTACTTC	CATSDRDYEQYF
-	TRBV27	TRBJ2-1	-	TGTGCCAGCAGGCCCATCGGAAACAATGAGCAGTTCTTC	CASRPIGNNEQFF
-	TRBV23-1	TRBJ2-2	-	TGCGCCAGCAGTCAATCGAGGGAAGGGGAGCTGTTTTTT	CASSQSREGELFF
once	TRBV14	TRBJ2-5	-	TGTGCCAGCAGCGACGAGGGGCCTAGTAAAGCAATGGTAGAGACCCAGTACTTC	CASSDEGPSKAMVETQYF
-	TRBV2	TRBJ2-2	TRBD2	TGTGCCAGCAGTGACTTCCCGGGACTAGCGGGGGGTGGGAACACCGGGGAGCTGTTTTTT	CASSDFPGLAGGGNTGELFF
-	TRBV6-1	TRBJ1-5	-	TGTGCCAGCAGTGGGTTAGGGGGAAATCAGCCCCAGCATTTT	CASSGLGGNQPQHF
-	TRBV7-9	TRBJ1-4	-	TGTGCCAGCAGCTTCCCGTGGGGAGATGAAAAACTGTTTTTT	CASSFPWGDEKLFF
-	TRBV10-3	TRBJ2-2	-	TGTGCCTCCGACGGGAACACCGGGGAGCTGTTTTTT	CASDGNTGELFF
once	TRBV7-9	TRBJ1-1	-	TGTGCCAGCAGTCTAATCCCTGAAGCTTTCTTT	CASSLIPEAFF
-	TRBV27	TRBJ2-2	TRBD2	TGTGCCAGCAGCCTTTACGGACTAGCGGGGGGAACCGGGGAGCTGTTTTTT	CASSLYGLAGGTGELFF
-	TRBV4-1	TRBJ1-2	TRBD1	TGCGCCAGCAGCCAACGGGGACAGGGATCGGCCGGCTACACCTTC	CASSQRGQGSAGYTF
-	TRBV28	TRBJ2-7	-	TGTGCCAGCAGTTTAGGGGGCAGCTTCTCCTACGAGCAGTACTTC	CASSLGGSFSYEQYF
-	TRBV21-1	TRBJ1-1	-	TGTGCCACCCCGGGACACCCGAACACTGAAGCTTTCTTT	CATPGHPNTEAFF
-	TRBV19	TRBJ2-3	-	TGTGCCAGTAGACCGGGGCGAGGAACAGATACGCAGTATTTT	CASRPGRGTDTQYF
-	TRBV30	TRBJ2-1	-	TGTGCCTGGAGTGTACAGGGCAGCAATGAGCAGTTCTTC	CAWSVQGSNEQFF
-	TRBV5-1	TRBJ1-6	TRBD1	TGCGCCAGCAGCAAAAGACAGGGTTACGATTCACCCCTCCACTTT	CASSKRQGYDSPLHF
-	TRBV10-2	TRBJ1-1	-	TGCGCCAGCAGTGACCCCTCCCTTGAAGCTTTCTTT	CASSDPSLEAFF
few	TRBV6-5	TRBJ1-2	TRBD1	TGTGCCAGCAGGGGGACAGGGGGCGGTGGCTACACCTTC	CASRGTGGGGYTF
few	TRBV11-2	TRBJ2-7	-	TGTGCCAGCAGCTTTAGGCAGGGGATCGACGAGCAGTACTTC	CASSFRQGIDEQYF
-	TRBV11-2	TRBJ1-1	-	TGTGCCAGCAGCTTAGGAACGGGGCAGGACACTGAAGCTTTCTTT	CASSLGTGQDTEAFF
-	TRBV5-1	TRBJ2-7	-	TGCGCCAGCAGCCCCGGACAGATCTCCTACGAGCAGTACTTC	CASSPGQISYEQYF
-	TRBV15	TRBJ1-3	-	TGTGCCACCAGCAGAGATAGGGGGACTGGAAACACCATATATTTT	CATSRDRGTGNTIYF
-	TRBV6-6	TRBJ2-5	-	TGTGCCAGCAGTTACTCCGGGGTGGAGACCCAGTACTTC	CASSYSGVETQYF
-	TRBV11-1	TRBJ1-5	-	TGTGCCAGCAGCTTGGATGTCGGGGGTCAGCCCCAGCATTTT	CASSLDVGGQPQHF
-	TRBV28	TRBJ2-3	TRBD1	TGTGCCAGCAGTCATCGGACAGGCGACCCTGGGGTTGGCACAGATACGCAGTATTTT	CASSHRTGDPGVGTDTQYF
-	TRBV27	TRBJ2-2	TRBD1	TGTGCCAGCAACCCTTACCAGGGGGCCAACACCGGGGAGCTGTTTTTT	CASNPYQGANTGELFF
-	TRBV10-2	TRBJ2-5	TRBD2	TGCGCCAGCCTGGGGACTAGCGATCAAGAGACCCAGTACTTC	CASLGTSDQETQYF
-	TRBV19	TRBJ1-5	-	TGTGCCAGTAGTATGAACAAAAGCAATCAGCCCCAGCATTTT	CASSMNKSNQPQHF
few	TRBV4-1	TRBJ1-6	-	TGCGCCAGCAGCCAAGATGAGGGGATGATGGATTCACCCCTCCACTTT	CASSQDEGMMDSPLHF
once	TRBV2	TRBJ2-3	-	TGTGCCAGCACCGGGCCAACAGATACGCAGTATTTT	CASTGPTDTQYF
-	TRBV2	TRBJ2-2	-	TGTGCCAGCAGTGAGGCAGTCAACACCGGGGAGCTGTTTTTT	CASSEAVNTGELFF
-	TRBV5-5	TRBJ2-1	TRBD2	TGTGCCAGCAGCTTGACAGCGGGGGGGCCGTATGACTCCTACAATGAGCAGTTCTTC	CASSLTAGGPYDSYNEQFF
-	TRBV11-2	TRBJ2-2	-	TGTGCCAGCAGCTTAGTAAGGGTTCTGAGCCTATACACCGGGGAGCTGTTTTTT	CASSLVRVLSLYTGELFF
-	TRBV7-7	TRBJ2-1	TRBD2	TGTGCCAGCAGCCCCGGGACTAGCGGGGAGGATGAGCAGTTCTTC	CASSPGTSGEDEQFF
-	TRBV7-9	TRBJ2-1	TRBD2	TGTGCCAGCAGCCCTGGGACTAGCGGGAGGGATTCCTACAATGAGCAGTTCTTC	CASSPGTSGRDSYNEQFF
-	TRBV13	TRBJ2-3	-	TGTGCCAGCAGCGGGCCGGACTTTTCGCCGGGCACAGATACGCAGTATTTT	CASSGPDFSPGTDTQYF
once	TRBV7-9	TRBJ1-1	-	TGTGCCAGCAGCGATCCCGACGGCCGCGTATATTTTGAAGCTTTCTTT	CASSDPDGRVYFEAFF
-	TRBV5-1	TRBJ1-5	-	TGCGCCAGCAGCTTGACAGGGCTCAGCAATCAGCCCCAGCATTTT	CASSLTGLSNQPQHF
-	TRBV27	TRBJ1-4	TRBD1	TGTGCCAGCAGTTTTACCCGCCTTAGACAGGGGGATAATGAAAAACTGTTTTTT	CASSFTRLRQGDNEKLFF
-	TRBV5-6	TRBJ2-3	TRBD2	TGTGCCAGCAGCCTTGGGACTAGCGGGGGGGCAGATACGCAGTATTTT	CASSLGTSGGADTQYF
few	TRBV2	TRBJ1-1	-	TGTGCCAGCAGGGAAAGTCAGGGATACGGCGCTGAAGCTTTCTTT	CASRESQGYGAEAFF
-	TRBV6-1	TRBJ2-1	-	TGTGCCAGCAGTGTCTCGGGGATCTTGTGGGACAATGAGCAGTTCTTC	CASSVSGILWDNEQFF
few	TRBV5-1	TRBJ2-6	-	TGCGCCAGCAGCTTGGCCCAGGGTCGGGCCAACGTCCTGACTTTC	CASSLAQGRANVLTF
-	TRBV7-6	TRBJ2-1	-	TGTGCCAGCAGCTTAGCGGAGAATGAGCAGTTCTTC	CASSLAENEQFF
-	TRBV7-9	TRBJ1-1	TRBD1	TGTGCCAGCAGCCCCCCTCCGGGGACAGGGAGAACTGAAGCTTTCTTT	CASSPPPGTGRTEAFF
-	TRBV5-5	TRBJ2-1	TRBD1	TGTGCCAGCAGCTCAGGACAGGGGAGACGGGGAGGCTCCTACAATGAGCAGTTCTTC	CASSSGQGRRGGSYNEQFF
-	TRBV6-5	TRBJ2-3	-	TGTGCCAGCAGCCGACAGGAGAGCACAGATACGCAGTATTTT	CASSRQESTDTQYF
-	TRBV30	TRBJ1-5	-	TGTGCCTGGAGTGTGGGTCATAGCAATCAGCCCCAGCATTTT	CAWSVGHSNQPQHF
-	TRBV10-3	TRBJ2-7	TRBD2	TGTGCCATCAGTGACCGACTAGCGGGGGCCATCTCCTACGAGCAGTACTTC	CAISDRLAGAISYEQYF
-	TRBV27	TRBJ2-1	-	TGTGCCAGCAGTTCCGGGACACCCTACAATGAGCAGTTCTTC	CASSSGTPYNEQFF
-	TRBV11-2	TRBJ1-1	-	TGTGCCAGCAGCTTGGGAATGACTGAAGCTTTCTTT	CASSLGMTEAFF
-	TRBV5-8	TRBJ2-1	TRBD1	TGTGCCAGCAGCTTGGACGGACAGGCCCTTTACAATGAGCAGTTCTTC	CASSLDGQALYNEQFF
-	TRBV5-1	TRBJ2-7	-	TGCGCCAGCAGCTTAGTCAGCTCCTACGAGCAGTACTTC	CASSLVSSYEQYF
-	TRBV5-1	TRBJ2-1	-	TGCGCCAGCAGCCCAACTTTGGGGAGGGGGATAATATACAATGAGCAGTTCTTC	CASSPTLGRGIIYNEQFF
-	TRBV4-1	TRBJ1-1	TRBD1	TGCGCCAGCAGCCCCCGACAGGGGGCGGATCAGGCTTTCTTT	CASSPRQGADQAFF
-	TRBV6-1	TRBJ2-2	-	TGTGCCAGCAGTCCAGGGGAGGATCCCGGGGAGCTGTTTTTT	CASSPGEDPGELFF
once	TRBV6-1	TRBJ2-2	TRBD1	TGTGCCAGCACCATGACAGGGACCGGGGAGCTGTTTTTT	CASTMTGTGELFF